The 21 T cell receptor beta chains given below trace back to one sample, sequenced in a study of CD8 T cells in seronegative destructive rheumatoid arthritis. The repertoire was sequenced with immunoSEQ multiplex PCR; TCRdb's copy has only in-frame clones and lacks some. The table includes roughly 13,000 clones, 83% detected once. Sequenced material: CD8+ T cells from blood. The receptors here all came from a woman in her thirties or forties with seronegative destructive rheumatoid arthritis.

The rearrangement uses TRBV6-5 and TRBJ1-1; D possibly corresponds to TRBD1 (6 bases). Deletions cut 8 bases from V and 7 bases from J, with 17 bases between. The CDR3 covers 13 residues. Germline V lookup: CDR1 MNHEY, CDR2 SVGAGI. CDR3 nucleotide sequence: TGTGCCAGCGGGGGGGGCGTCGGGTTTGAAGCTTTCTTT. This gives the protein CASGGGVGFEAFF.

The rearrangement uses TRBV9 and TRBJ2-4; 8 positions match TRBD2. Looked up from germline, CDR1 is SGDLS and CDR2 is YYNGEE. V shed 3 bases, J shed 8 bases, and the junction held 1 base outside the gene matches. CDR3 length: 12 amino acids. CDR3 residues: CASSGREDIQYF. CDR3 coding DNA: TGTGCCAGCAGCGGGCGGGAGGACATTCAGTACTTC.

The V gene is TRBV18, the J gene TRBJ1-2; 8 nucleotides match TRBD1. CDR1 and CDR2 (germline): KGHSH, LQKENI. The V segment lost 6 bases and the J segment 8 bases; nucleotides outside the gene matches: 11. The CDR3 totals 14 residues. As DNA, the CDR3 is TGTGCCAGCTCCCCCGGACAGGGCCTTATGGGCTACACCTTC. Its protein is CASSPGQGLMGYTF.

J is TRBJ2-6 and V is TRBV7-9; D is unclear. Per the germline V gene, CDR1 is SEHNR and CDR2 is FQNEAQ (reference sequence). With 7 bases removed from V and 1 base from J, the gap between germline ends came to 11 bases. The CDR3 totals 15 residues. The CDR3: CASMAASSGANVLTF. Here the CDR3 DNA reads TGTGCCAGCATGGCCGCCAGTTCTGGGGCCAACGTCCTGACTTTC.

This rearrangement joins TRBV5-6 to TRBJ2-7; TRBD1 aligns across 9 bases. Germline lookup yields CDR1 SGHDT and CDR2 YYEEEE. Unmatched junction bases numbered 6, after V lost 2 bases and J lost 3 bases. The CDR3 sequence is 15 residues long. The CDR3, as DNA: TGTGCCAGCAGCTTTAGTAGGACAGGGGTCTACGAGCAGTACTTC. It encodes CASSFSRTGVYEQYF.

This clone occurred a few times. The chain combines TRBV6-5 with TRBJ2-7; 7 nucleotides line up with TRBD1. From germline, CDR1 is MNHEY and CDR2 SVGAGI. The CDR3 consists of 15 residues. With 6 bases clipped from V and 6 bases from J, the junction kept 14 bases outside the gene matches. The CDR3 nucleotides read TGTGCCAGCAGGGACGGGACAGTCTGGGGAGCCGAGCAGTACGTC. Its protein is CASRDGTVWGAEQYV.

The rearrangement uses TRBV11-1 and TRBJ1-2; a possible D gene is TRBD1 (6 bases). The germline V gene has CDR1 SGHAT and CDR2 FQDESV (reference sequence). This CDR3 contains 15 residues. V gave up 0 bases and J gave up 3 bases, with 11 bases separating them. CDR3 in DNA: TGTGCCAGCAGCTTAGCGCGCAGGGGAGACTATGGCTACACCTTC. Amino acid sequence: CASSLARRGDYGYTF.

This chain joins TRBV5-1 and TRBJ2-1; perhaps TRBD2 as D (6 bases). V lost 5 bases and J lost 4, with 19 bases in between. Germline loops: CDR1 SGHRS, CDR2 YFSETQ. CDR3 size: 16 residues. This CDR3 is CASRRTGTSVYNEQFF. The CDR3, as DNA: TGCGCCAGCAGACGGACCGGGACTTCCGTTTACAATGAGCAGTTCTTC.

This CDR3 reads CASSFLVGQGISGANVLTF. The CDR3 nucleotides are TGTGCCAGCAGCTTTTTGGTGGGACAGGGGATCTCTGGGGCCAACGTCCTGACTTTC. The V call is TRBV7-2, the J call TRBJ2-6; 10 nucleotides align to TRBD1. With 3 bases clipped from V and 0 bases from J, the junction kept 8 bases outside the gene matches. CDR1 and CDR2 (germline): SGHTA, FQGNSA. This CDR3 is built from 19 residues.

This sequence joins TRBV6-5 and TRBJ2-5; D might be TRBD2 (6 bases). Germline V gene lookup returns CDR1 MNHEY and CDR2 SVGAGI. The CDR3 runs to 15 residues. Trimming shortened V by 0 bases and J by 4 bases, and 12 bases separated the two germline ends. The CDR3 region is CASSYSIDGGETQYF. The DNA for the CDR3 is TGTGCCAGCAGTTACTCGATTGACGGGGGAGAGACCCAGTACTTC.

This chain uses TRBV11-2 with TRBJ2-5; TRBD2 matches 10 bases. V dropped 3 bases and J dropped 7; count of bases not matched to a gene: 14. There are 17 residues in the CDR3. Germline V CDR1 and CDR2: SGHAT, FQNNGV. The CDR3 DNA follows: TGTGCCAGCAGCTTTGAGCTAGCGGGGGCCGAGGCTGGGACCCAGTACTTC. Its translation: CASSFELAGAEAGTQYF.

The genes are TRBV6-5 and TRBJ2-3, with unresolved D. Trimming removed 2 bases from V and 6 bases from J, with 9 bases in between. CDR1 is MNHEY and CDR2 is SVGAGI in the germline V gene. This CDR3 region has 13 residues. This CDR3 is CASSYLPGDTQYF. Here the CDR3 DNA reads TGTGCCAGCAGTTACCTCCCCGGGGATACGCAGTATTTT.

This clone was detected only once. The rearrangement links TRBV11-1 to TRBJ2-7; TRBD1 matches 7 bases. The V segment lost 3 bases and the J segment 3 bases; nucleotides outside the gene matches: 2. The CDR3 length is 13 residues. Germline assignment: CDR1 SGHAT and CDR2 FQDESV (reference sequence). The chain's CDR3 is CASSLWTGYEQYV. The CDR3 DNA sequence: TGTGCCAGCAGCTTGTGGACAGGCTACGAGCAGTACGTC.

The J gene is TRBJ1-1, the V gene TRBV11-2, with unresolved D. The V gene's germline CDR1 is SGHAT and CDR2 FQNNGV. V was cut by 2 bases and J by 4 bases, with 11 bases left in between. This CDR3 has 14 amino acids. The CDR3 sequence is CASSLTIRGTEAFF. The DNA for the CDR3 is TGTGCCAGCAGCTTAACGATACGGGGCACTGAAGCTTTCTTT.

The chain uses TRBV7-3 and TRBJ2-7; tentative D call: TRBD2 (6 bases). V was pared by 3 bases and J by 3 bases, with 12 bases between. This CDR3 is built from 14 residues. Germline V gene sequence: CDR1 SGHTA, CDR2 FQGTGA. This chain's CDR3 is CASSLDGDFYEQYF. CDR3 nucleotides: TGTGCCAGCAGCTTGGACGGGGACTTCTACGAGCAGTACTTC.

The chain couples TRBV19 to TRBJ2-1; D is possibly TRBD1 (6 bases). Germline CDR1 and CDR2: LNHDA and SQIVND (reference sequence). The CDR3 extends over 16 amino acids. Trimming left V 6 bases short and J 8 bases short, with 23 bases between. For the CDR3, the DNA is TGTGCCAGTAGGATATACGGGTCTAGGGGGATGGATGAGCAGTTCTTC. Its protein is CASRIYGSRGMDEQFF.

The rearrangement links TRBV5-1 to TRBJ2-3; no definite D call. V was trimmed by 2 bases and J by 0 bases, leaving 10 bases between them. The CDR3 is made up of 15 amino acids. Germline V gene data show CDR1 as SGHRS and CDR2 as YFSETQ. The CDR3 region is CASSLGETSTDTQYF. The DNA for the CDR3 is TGCGCCAGCAGCTTAGGCGAGACTAGCACAGATACGCAGTATTTT.

The chain uses TRBV7-9 and TRBJ1-4, with D hard to call. Trimming took 4 bases from V and 0 from J, leaving 15 bases between them. Germline V lookup: CDR1 SEHNR, CDR2 FQNEAQ (reference sequence). This CDR3 region has 17 residues. CDR3 in DNA: TGTGCCAGCAGCTCCGTCGCCCTCCTATCAACTAATGAAAAACTGTTTTTT. This encodes CASSSVALLSTNEKLFF.

This clone was picked up one time. The chain carries TRBV2 and TRBJ2-1; tentatively, D is TRBD1 (6 bases). The CDR3 runs to 16 residues. V lost 8 bases to trimming and J lost 15 bases, with 32 bases between them. Per the germline V gene, CDR1 is SNHLY and CDR2 is FYNNEI. The CDR3: CASLGPTDRAPFRPFF. DNA of the CDR3: TGTGCCAGCCTGGGGCCGACGGACAGAGCTCCCTTTCGTCCGTTCTTC.

Remarks on this clone: At the DNA level, this CDR3 is encoded by other sequences in the same sample as well. V is TRBV5-1 and J is TRBJ1-2; possible D gene TRBD1, 5 bases. CDR1 SGHRS and CDR2 YFSETQ come from the germline V gene. Between the trimmed V and J ends, which lost 3 bases and 2 bases, there was a span of 17 bases. CDR3 length equals 16 residues. The CDR3 protein is CASSSPDRGANYGYTF. Here the CDR3 DNA reads TGCGCCAGCAGCTCCCCAGACAGAGGCGCCAACTATGGCTACACCTTC.

V gene TRBV6-1 combines with J gene TRBJ1-1; D is possibly TRBD1 (5 bases). In germline, CDR1 is MNHNS, CDR2 SASEGT. Between the trimmed V and J ends, which lost 6 bases and 5 bases, there was a span of 13 bases. The CDR3 has 13 residues. CDR3 residues: CASRARVWTEAFF. As DNA, the CDR3 is TGTGCCAGCAGGGCCAGGGTGTGGACTGAAGCTTTCTTT.